Below are 15 T cell receptor beta chains sequenced from a single sample in a study of CD8+CD57+ T cells in acquired aplastic anemia. The template for TCR beta VDJ and CDR3 sequence profiling was genomic DNA. TCRdb analysed the reads with MiXCR anew, one entry per CDR3 protein. The sample includes 150,000 to 200,000 distinct CDR3 sequences, around 45% of them seen just once. Sequencing was carried out using sorted CD4+, CD8+, or CD8+CD57+ T cells (not recorded which) from PBMCs. All receptors come from a human donor in good health.

In this sample, this clonotype turned up many times. The rearrangement links TRBV9 to TRBJ2-7, with 9 bases matching TRBD2. V shed 0 bases, J shed 5 bases, and the junction held 6 bases outside the gene matches. Per the germline V gene, CDR1 is SGDLS and CDR2 is YYNGEE. CDR3 length equals 15 residues. CDR3 sequence reads: CASSVEGGRAHEQYF. The DNA of the CDR3 is TGTGCCAGCAGCGTAGAGGGCGGGAGGGCCCACGAGCAGTACTTC. Together with reference TRBV9 and TRBJ2-7, the CDR3 gives the full variable domain: DSGVTQTPKHLITATGQRVTLRCSPRSGDLSVYWYQQSLDQGLQFLIQYYNGEERAKGNILERFSAQQFPDLHSELNLSSLELGDSALYFCASSVEGGRAHEQYFGPGTRLTVT.

The chain employs TRBV2 and TRBJ2-7; possible D gene TRBD2, 5 bases. The germline V gene has CDR1 SNHLY and CDR2 FYNNEI. CDR3 length equals 14 residues. V dropped 8 bases and J dropped 9 bases, with 23 bases sitting between them. The CDR3 is CASEGSALFFGQYF. CDR3 bases: TGTGCCAGCGAGGGATCGGCACTATTTTTCGGGCAGTACTTC.

The chain employs TRBV7-2 and TRBJ2-7; D tentatively reads TRBD1 or TRBD2 (5 bases each). The germline gives CDR1 SGHTA, CDR2 FQGNSA. The V end lost 4 bases, the J end lost 3 bases, and 16 bases lay between the germline ends. The CDR3 totals 15 residues. Here the CDR3 reads CASSSSGLAGYEQYF. The CDR3 region has the DNA TGTGCCAGCAGCTCGTCGGGGCTAGCCGGCTACGAGCAGTACTTC.

This clonotype was seen just once. A much larger clone is a single base away; this may be a read error. This chain connects TRBV11-3 to TRBJ2-1; 9 positions agree with TRBD1. The V gene's germline CDR1 is SGHNT and CDR2 YENEEA. This CDR3 is built from 14 residues. V was clipped by 5 bases and J by 8 bases; unmatched bases: 7. This CDR3 is CASSSRQGVDEQFF. CDR3 coding DNA: TGTGCCAGCAGCAGCAGACAGGGGGTCGATGAGCAGTTCTTC.

The V and J genes are TRBV20-1 and TRBJ2-2; D remains ambiguous. There are 14 residues in the CDR3. Per the germline V gene, CDR1 is DFQATT and CDR2 is SNEGSKA (reference sequence). The V gene lost 0 bases and the J gene lost 2 bases, with 7 bases spanning the gap. CDR3 in amino acids: CSARDNSNTGELFF. DNA of the CDR3: TGCAGTGCTAGAGATAACAGTAACACCGGGGAGCTGTTTTTT.

Many counts were recorded for this clonotype. This chain links TRBV5-8 with TRBJ2-5, with TRBD2 as a possible D gene (7 bases). V lost 4 bases and J lost 3, with 19 bases in between. The CDR3 extends over 16 amino acids. The germline V gene encodes CDR1 SGHTS and CDR2 YDEGEE. As DNA, the CDR3 is TGTGCCAGCAGCCCGACGGGGGGCAGGGGTGAAGAGACCCAGTACTTC. Translated, it gives CASSPTGGRGEETQYF. Complete variable domain (other parts from reference TRBV5-8 and TRBJ2-5): EAGVTQSPTHLIKTRGQQATLRCSPISGHTSVYWYQQALGLGLQFLLWYDEGEERNRGNFPPRFSGRQFPNYSSELNVNALELEDSALYLCASSPTGGRGEETQYFGPGTRLLVL.

This clonotype has a count of ten or more. J is TRBJ2-5 and V is TRBV6-5; D is undetermined. The CDR3 runs to 13 residues. CDR1 is MNHEY, CDR2 SVGAGI, per germline. V lost 7 bases to trimming and J lost 3 bases, with 12 bases between them. CDR3 nucleotide sequence: TGTGCCAGCACTTGGGCCGTTAAAGAGACCCAGTACTTC. Translation: CASTWAVKETQYF.

CDR3 sequence: CAELAGTDTQYF. The CDR3 bases are TGTGCAGAACTAGCGGGGACAGATACGCAGTATTTT. V is TRBV7-6 and J is TRBJ2-3; TRBD2 agrees at 10 bases. Germline CDR1 is SGHVS and CDR2 is FNYEAQ. The CDR3 runs 12 residues. The complete variable domain, with remaining parts taken from reference TRBV7-6 and TRBJ2-3, reads GAGVSQSPRYKVTKRGQDVALRCDPISGHVSLYWYRQALGQGPEFLTYFNYEAQQDKSGLPNDRFSAERPEGSISTLTIQRTEQRDSAMYRCAELAGTDTQYFGPGTRLTVL.

This clonotype has a handful of counts. The chain joins TRBV27 to TRBJ1-2, with 10 bases matching TRBD1. The V gene's germline CDR1 is MNHEY and CDR2 SMNVEV (reference sequence). The CDR3 spans 15 residues. J was trimmed by 5 bases and V by 5 bases; bases with no gene match: 8. DNA for the CDR3: TGTGCCAGCAGTAATCCGGGACAGGGGCCATATGGCTACACCTTC. It codes for CASSNPGQGPYGYTF.

The sample holds many counts of this clonotype. The chain carries TRBV14 and TRBJ2-5; TRBD1 is a possible D gene (5 bases). The CDR3 loop spans 15 amino acids. Per germline, CDR1 SGHDN and CDR2 FVKESK. V was shortened by 2 bases and J by 5 bases, with 15 bases between the two germline ends. The CDR3 DNA is TGTGCCAGCAGCCAAAAGGGGTTCCAGAGGGAGACCCAGTACTTC. Protein product: CASSQKGFQRETQYF.

The chain links TRBV15 to TRBJ2-7; D remains ambiguous. V lost 1 base and J lost 0, with 4 bases in between. This CDR3 is built from 13 residues. Germline CDR1 reads LNHNV; CDR2 reads YYDKDF (reference sequence). The CDR3 loop reads CATSRAFSYEQYF. DNA for the CDR3: TGTGCCACCAGCAGAGCCTTCTCCTACGAGCAGTACTTC.

As to this clonotype: Possible read error: a much larger clone is one base away. V gene TRBV14 combines with J gene TRBJ2-2; the D gene is possibly TRBD2 (5 bases). V gave up 0 bases and J gave up 4 bases, with 9 bases separating them. The CDR3 runs to 15 residues. CDR1 is SGHDN, CDR2 FVKESK, per germline. The CDR3 nucleotides are TGTGCCAGCAGCCAAGATATAGGGAGCACCGGGGAGCTGTTTTTT. Protein: CASSQDIGSTGELFF.

This chain connects TRBV12-3 or TRBV12-4 to TRBJ2-1, with TRBD2 as a possible D gene (5 bases). This CDR3 is built from 14 residues. V was cut by 3 bases and J by 10 bases, with 16 bases left in between. The CDR3 protein is CASSLREKSGEQFF. In DNA, the CDR3 is TGTGCCAGCAGTTTGAGGGAGAAAAGCGGCGAGCAGTTCTTC.

With respect to this clonotype: This may be a read error: a much more frequent sequence differs by one nucleotide. This chain uses TRBV4-2 with TRBJ1-5, with no clear D. The CDR3 is 14 amino acids. Germline assignment: CDR1 LGHNA and CDR2 YNFKEQ. The CDR3 DNA reads as TGTGCCAGCGGCCAAGTGGGGTATAATCAGCCCCAGCATTTT. This translates into CASGQVGYNQPQHF.

The J gene is TRBJ2-1, the V gene TRBV6-4; TRBD2 matches 7 bases. Trimming at V came to 3 bases and at J to 6 bases, leaving 5 bases not matched to a gene. This CDR3 contains 14 residues. The germline CDR1 and CDR2 sequences are MRHNA and SNTAGT. The CDR3 here is CASSESGEANEQFF. CDR3 coding DNA: TGTGCCAGCAGTGAAAGCGGGGAAGCCAATGAGCAGTTCTTC.